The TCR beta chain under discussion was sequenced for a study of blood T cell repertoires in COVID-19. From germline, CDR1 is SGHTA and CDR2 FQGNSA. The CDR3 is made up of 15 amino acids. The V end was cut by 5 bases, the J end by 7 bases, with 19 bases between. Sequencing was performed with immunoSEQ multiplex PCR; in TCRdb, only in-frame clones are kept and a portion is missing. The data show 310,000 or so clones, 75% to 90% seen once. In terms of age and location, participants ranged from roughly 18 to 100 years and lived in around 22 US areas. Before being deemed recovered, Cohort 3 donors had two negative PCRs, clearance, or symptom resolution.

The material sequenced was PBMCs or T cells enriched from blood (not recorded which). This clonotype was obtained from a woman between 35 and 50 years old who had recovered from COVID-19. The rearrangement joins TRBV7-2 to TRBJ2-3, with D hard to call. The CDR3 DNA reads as TGTGCCAGCAGCCCTCTTGTAGGTTCGGGTAATACGCAGTATTTT. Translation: CASSPLVGSGNTQYF.